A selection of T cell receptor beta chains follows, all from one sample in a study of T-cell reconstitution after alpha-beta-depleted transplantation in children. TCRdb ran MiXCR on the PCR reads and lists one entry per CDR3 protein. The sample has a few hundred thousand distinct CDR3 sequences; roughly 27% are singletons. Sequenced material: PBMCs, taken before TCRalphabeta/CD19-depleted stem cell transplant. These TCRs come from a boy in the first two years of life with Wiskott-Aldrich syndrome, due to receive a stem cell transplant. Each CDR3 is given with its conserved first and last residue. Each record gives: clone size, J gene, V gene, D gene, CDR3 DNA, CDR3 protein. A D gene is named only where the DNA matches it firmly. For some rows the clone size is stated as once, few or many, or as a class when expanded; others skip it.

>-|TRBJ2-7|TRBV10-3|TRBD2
TGTGCCATCAGTGAACTAGCGGGCTACGAGCAGTACTTC
CAISELAGYEQYF
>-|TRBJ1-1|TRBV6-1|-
TGTGCCAGCACCTCCACTAGGAACACTGAAGCTTTCTTT
CASTSTRNTEAFF
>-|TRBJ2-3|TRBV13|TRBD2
TGTGCCAGCAGCTTCTATGGGACTAGCAGAGATACGCAGTATTTT
CASSFYGTSRDTQYF
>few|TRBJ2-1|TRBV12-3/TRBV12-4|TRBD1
TGTGCCAGCAGCCCTGACAGGGGACACAGCAATGAGCAGTTCTTC
CASSPDRGHSNEQFF
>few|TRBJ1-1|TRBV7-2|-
TGTGCCAGCAGCTACGGATTTAACACTGAAGCTTTCTTT
CASSYGFNTEAFF
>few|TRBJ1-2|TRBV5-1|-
TGCGCCAGCAGCCCATTCAAGGCGGAAGGCTACACCTTC
CASSPFKAEGYTF
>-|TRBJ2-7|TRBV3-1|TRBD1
TGTGCCAGCAGCCACCGGGACAGCTCCTACGAGCAGTACTTC
CASSHRDSSYEQYF
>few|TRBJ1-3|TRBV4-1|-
TGCGCCAGCAGCCAAGATCGCGCGCTGGGGAACACCATATATTTT
CASSQDRALGNTIYF
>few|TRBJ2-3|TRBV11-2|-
TGTGCCAGCACCCCGCTGCGGACAAGCACAGATACGCAGTATTTT
CASTPLRTSTDTQYF
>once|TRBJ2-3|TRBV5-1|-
TGCGCCAGCAGCAGTGGTGGGACCCCTAGCACAGATACGCAGTATTTT
CASSSGGTPSTDTQYF
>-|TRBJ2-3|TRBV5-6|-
TGTGCCAGCAGCGACCGGGGGCGCACAGATACGCAGTATTTT
CASSDRGRTDTQYF
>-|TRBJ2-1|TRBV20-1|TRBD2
TGCAGTGCTAGGCTAGCGGATAGCTCCTACAATGAGCAGTTCTTC
CSARLADSSYNEQFF
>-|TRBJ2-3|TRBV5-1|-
TGCGCCAGCAGCTACCAGGGTGAAGATACGCAGTATTTT
CASSYQGEDTQYF
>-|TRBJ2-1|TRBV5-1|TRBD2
TGCGCCAGCAGCTTCCGGGACTACCCGGCGAATGAGCAGTTCTTC
CASSFRDYPANEQFF
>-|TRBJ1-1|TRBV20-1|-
TGCAGTGCTAGACCCTACACCACGAACACTGAAGCTTTCTTT
CSARPYTTNTEAFF
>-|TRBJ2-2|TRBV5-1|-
TGCGCCAGCAGCTTGTTTCAGAACACCGGGGAGCTGTTTTTT
CASSLFQNTGELFF
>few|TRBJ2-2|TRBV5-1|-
TGCGCCAGCACCCTCTGGTCCGCGGTTGGGGAGCTGTTTTTT
CASTLWSAVGELFF
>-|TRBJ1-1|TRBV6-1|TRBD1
TGTGCCAGCGGACAACCCAGGGGGCAGGGCACTGAAGCTTTCTTT
CASGQPRGQGTEAFF
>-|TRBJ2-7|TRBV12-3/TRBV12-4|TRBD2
TGTGCCAGCAGGTTGACTCTAGCGGCTATCTACGAGCAGTACTTC
CASRLTLAAIYEQYF
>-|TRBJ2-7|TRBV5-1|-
TGCGCCAGCAGCTTGGCCGGGACAAACTCCTACGAGCAGTACTTC
CASSLAGTNSYEQYF
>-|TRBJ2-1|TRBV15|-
TGTGCCACCAGCAGGACTAGGGGGAGCTCCTACAATGAGCAGTTCTTC
CATSRTRGSSYNEQFF
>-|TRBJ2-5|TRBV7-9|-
TGTGCCAGCAGCGCAACGGGACTGAGGGTAGAGACCCAGTACTTC
CASSATGLRVETQYF
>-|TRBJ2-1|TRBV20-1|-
TGCAGTGCTAGAGGACCCGCAGCCTACAATGAGCAGTTCTTC
CSARGPAAYNEQFF
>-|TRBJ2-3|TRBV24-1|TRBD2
TGTGCCACCAGTGATCCCTCGGGAGGGGGCACAGATACGCAGTATTTT
CATSDPSGGGTDTQYF
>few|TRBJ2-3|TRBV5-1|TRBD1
TGCGCCAGCAGCAGAGGGACAGGGCCCGATACGCAGTATTTT
CASSRGTGPDTQYF
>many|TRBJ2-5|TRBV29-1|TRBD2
TGCAGCGCCTGGACTAGCGGGATAGAGACCCAGTACTTC
CSAWTSGIETQYF
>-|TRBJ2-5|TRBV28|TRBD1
TGTGCCAGCAGGCCAGACGGGACAGGGCAAGAGACCCAGTACTTC
CASRPDGTGQETQYF
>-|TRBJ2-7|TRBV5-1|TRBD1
TGCGCCAGCAGCCGGGGACAGGGGCTCGACGAGCAGTACTTC
CASSRGQGLDEQYF
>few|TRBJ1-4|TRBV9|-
TGTGCCAGCAGCGTAGGGGGTTGGGGGAATGAAAAACTGTTTTTT
CASSVGGWGNEKLFF
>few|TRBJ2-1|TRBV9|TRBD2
TGTGCCAGCAGCGACCGCTCAATCCGACTAGCGGCCGCACCCTACAATGAGCAGTTCTTC
CASSDRSIRLAAAPYNEQFF
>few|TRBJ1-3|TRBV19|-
TGTGCCAGTAGTATCCACACGCTCTCTGGAAACACCATATATTTT
CASSIHTLSGNTIYF
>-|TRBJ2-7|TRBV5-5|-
TGTGCCAGCAGCCCCTGGGGTAACGAGCAGTACTTC
CASSPWGNEQYF
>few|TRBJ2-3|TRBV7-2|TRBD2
TGTGCCAGCAGCTCGACTTTAGCGGGGCCCCGCACAGATACGCAGTATTTT
CASSSTLAGPRTDTQYF
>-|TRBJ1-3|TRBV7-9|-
TGTGCCAGCAGCTTACGGGACTTCTCTGGAAACACCATATATTTT
CASSLRDFSGNTIYF
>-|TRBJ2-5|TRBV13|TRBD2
TGTGCTACCCGGGCTAGCGGGAGTGAGGAGACCCAGTACTTC
CATRASGSEETQYF
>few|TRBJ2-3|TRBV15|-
TGTGCCACCAGTCCCGAGCCTTACACAGATACGCAGTATTTT
CATSPEPYTDTQYF
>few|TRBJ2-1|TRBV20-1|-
TGCAGTGCATCCGACTACTTGAGCTCCTACAATGAGCAGTTCTTC
CSASDYLSSYNEQFF
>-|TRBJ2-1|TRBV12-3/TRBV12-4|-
TGTGCCAGCGGATTTAGGGGGAGTGGCTACAATGAGCAGTTCTTC
CASGFRGSGYNEQFF
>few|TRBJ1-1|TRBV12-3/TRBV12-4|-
TGTGCCAGCAGTTTACACCGAAAGAACACTGAAGCTTTCTTT
CASSLHRKNTEAFF
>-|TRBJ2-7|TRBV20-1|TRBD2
TGCAGTGCTAACCGACGAGCGGGAGGGCCAACCGAGCAGTACTTC
CSANRRAGGPTEQYF
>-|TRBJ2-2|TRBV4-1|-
TGCGCCAGCAGCCAAGAGGGCCAGGGCAAAGGGGAGCTGTTTTTT
CASSQEGQGKGELFF
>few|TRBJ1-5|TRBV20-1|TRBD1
TGCAGTGCTGGGACAGGGACGCACAATCAGCCCCAGCATTTT
CSAGTGTHNQPQHF
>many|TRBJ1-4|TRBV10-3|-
TGTGCCGTCCAACAGGGCCTAAGCGAAAAACTGTTTTTT
CAVQQGLSEKLFF
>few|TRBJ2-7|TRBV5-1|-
TGCGCCAGCAGCTTGGGGTCCGGGCACTACGAGCAGTACTTC
CASSLGSGHYEQYF
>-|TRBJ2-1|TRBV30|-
TGTGCCTGGGACAGGAGCTACAATGAGCAGTTCTTC
CAWDRSYNEQFF
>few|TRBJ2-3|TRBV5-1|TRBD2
TGCGCCAGCAGCTGGACTAGCGGGACCAAAGACTACGGCACAGATACGCAGTATTTT
CASSWTSGTKDYGTDTQYF
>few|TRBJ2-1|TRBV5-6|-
TGTGCCAGCAGCTTTGCCGTTGATGAGCAGTTCTTC
CASSFAVDEQFF
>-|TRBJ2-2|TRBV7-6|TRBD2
TGTGCCAGCAGCTTAGGGGCGGGAGGGCCCGGGACCGGGGAGCTGTTTTTT
CASSLGAGGPGTGELFF
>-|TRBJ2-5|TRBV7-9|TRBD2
TGTGCCAGCAGCCCTAGCCCAGCGGGGGTGTCCCGAGAGACCCAGTACTTC
CASSPSPAGVSRETQYF
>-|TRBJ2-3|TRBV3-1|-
TGTGCCAGCAGCCAAGCAGGAGACAGCTTAGCGGGCACAGATACGCAGTATTTT
CASSQAGDSLAGTDTQYF
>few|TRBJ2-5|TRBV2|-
TGTGCCAGCAGTGATTACAGGGTTGGGGAGACCCAGTACTTC
CASSDYRVGETQYF
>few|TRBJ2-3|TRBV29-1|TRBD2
TGCAGCGCGAGGGGGGGGCTAGCGGGAGCGAAAGATACGCAGTATTTT
CSARGGLAGAKDTQYF